One sample yielded the 6 T cell receptor beta chains listed below, sequenced in a study of T cells in localized non-small cell lung cancer. Assay used: immunoSEQ multiplex PCR; TCRdb lists only in-frame clones, some missing. The table records around 30,000 clones, around 93% of them present only once. The input for sequencing was peripheral blood, taken before any cancer treatment. These receptors originate from a female donor older than 55 with stage I lung adenocarcinoma.

The rearrangement joins TRBV7-8 to TRBJ1-5, with D possibly TRBD1 on 6 matching bases. Germline V gene data show CDR1 as SGHVS and CDR2 as FQNEAQ. The CDR3 is 15 amino acids. V gave up 0 bases and J gave up 4 bases, with 10 bases separating them. The CDR3 loop is CASSLAGGTNQPQHF. The CDR3 DNA reads as TGTGCCAGCAGCTTAGCGGGAGGGACAAATCAGCCCCAGCATTTT.

V gene TRBV6-1 combines with J gene TRBJ1-1; unclear D gene. The V end was cut by 0 bases, the J end by 7 bases, with 15 bases between. CDR1 is MNHNS and CDR2 is SASEGT in the germline V gene. The CDR3 is 15 residues long. The CDR3 region has the DNA TGTGCCAGCAGTGAAGCAGGGTCCGGTTTGGGTGAAGCTTTCTTT. As protein: CASSEAGSGLGEAFF.

The table lists this clone with a count of one. The V gene is TRBV6-1, the J gene TRBJ2-7; possibly TRBD2 for D (6 bases). V was cut by 5 bases and J by 1 base, with 12 bases left in between. CDR3 size: 14 residues. Germline V gene lookup returns CDR1 MNHNS and CDR2 SASEGT. The CDR3 spells CASSSASASYEQYF. DNA for the CDR3: TGTGCCAGCAGTTCGGCTAGCGCTTCCTACGAGCAGTACTTC.

The chain uses TRBV18 and TRBJ1-1; unclear D gene. Trimming pared 2 bases from V and 1 base from J, leaving 11 bases between. The CDR3 consists of 15 residues. Germline V CDR1 and CDR2: KGHSH, LQKENI. This CDR3 is CASSPRSGANTEAFF. CDR3 coding DNA: TGTGCCAGCTCACCAAGGTCCGGCGCGAACACTGAAGCTTTCTTT.

This chain's CDR3 is CASSLGTMYEQYF. CDR3 bases: TGTGCCAGCAGTTTAGGGACTATGTACGAGCAGTACTTC. The genes are TRBV28 and TRBJ2-7; 7 bases fit TRBD2. CDR3 length equals 13 residues. V lost 2 bases to trimming and J lost 4 bases; unmatched junction nucleotides: 2. Germline V CDR1 and CDR2: MDHEN, SYDVKM.

The gene calls are TRBV7-8 and TRBJ2-7, with D tentatively TRBD1 (5 bases). Trimming cost V 4 bases and J 8 bases, with 12 bases left between them. CDR3 length: 12 amino acids. Germline loops: CDR1 SGHVS, CDR2 FQNEAQ. CDR3 sequence reads: CASSSQGYQQYF. The CDR3 DNA reads as TGTGCCAGCAGCTCTCAGGGTTATCAGCAGTACTTC.